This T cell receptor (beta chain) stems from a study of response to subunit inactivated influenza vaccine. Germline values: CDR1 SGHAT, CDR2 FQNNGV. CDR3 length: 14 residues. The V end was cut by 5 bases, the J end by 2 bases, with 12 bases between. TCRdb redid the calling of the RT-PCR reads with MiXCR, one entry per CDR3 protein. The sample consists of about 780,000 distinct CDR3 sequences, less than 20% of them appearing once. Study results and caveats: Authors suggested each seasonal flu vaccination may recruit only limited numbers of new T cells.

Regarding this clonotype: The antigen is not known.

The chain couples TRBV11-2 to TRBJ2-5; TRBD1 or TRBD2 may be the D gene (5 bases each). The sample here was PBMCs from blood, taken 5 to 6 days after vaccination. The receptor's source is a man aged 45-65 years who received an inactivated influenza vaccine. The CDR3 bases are TGTGCCAGCAGCCCCAGGTGGGGGCAAGAGACCCAGTACTTC. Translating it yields CASSPRWGQETQYF.